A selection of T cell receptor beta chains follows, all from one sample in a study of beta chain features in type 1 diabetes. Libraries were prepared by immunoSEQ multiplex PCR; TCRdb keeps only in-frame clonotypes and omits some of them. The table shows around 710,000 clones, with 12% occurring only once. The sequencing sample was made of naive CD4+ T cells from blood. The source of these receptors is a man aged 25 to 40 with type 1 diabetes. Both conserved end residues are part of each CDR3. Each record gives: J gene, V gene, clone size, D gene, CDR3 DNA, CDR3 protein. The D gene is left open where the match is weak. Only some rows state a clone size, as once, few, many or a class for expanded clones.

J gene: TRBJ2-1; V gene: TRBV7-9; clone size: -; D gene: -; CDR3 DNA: TGTGCCAGCAGCTTATCGGGCGGTGAGCAGTTCTTC; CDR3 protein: CASSLSGGEQFF
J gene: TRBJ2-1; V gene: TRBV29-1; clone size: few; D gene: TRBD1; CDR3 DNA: TGCAGCGTCTCAGGGGACAGGGGGCCGAATGAGCAGTTCTTC; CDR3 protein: CSVSGDRGPNEQFF
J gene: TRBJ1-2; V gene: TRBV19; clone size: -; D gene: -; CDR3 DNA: TGTGCCAGTAGCCAGGGTGAATGGGGCTACACCTTC; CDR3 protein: CASSQGEWGYTF
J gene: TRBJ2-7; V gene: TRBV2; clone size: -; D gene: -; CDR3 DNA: TGTGCCAGCAGTTCGGGCAGACTCTACGAGCAGTACTTC; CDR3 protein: CASSSGRLYEQYF
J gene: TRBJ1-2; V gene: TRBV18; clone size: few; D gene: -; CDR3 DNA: TGTGCCAGCTCACCACAGGGGAATGGCTACACCTTC; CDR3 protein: CASSPQGNGYTF
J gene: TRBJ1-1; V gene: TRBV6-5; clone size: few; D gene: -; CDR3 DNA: TGTGCCAGCAGTTATCAACTGGAGATGAACACTGAAGCTTTCTTT; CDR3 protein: CASSYQLEMNTEAFF
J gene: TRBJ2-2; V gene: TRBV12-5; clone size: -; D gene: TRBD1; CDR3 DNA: TGTGCTAGTGGTTATACAGGGGGCGGAATGACCGGGGAGCTGTTTTTT; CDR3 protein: CASGYTGGGMTGELFF
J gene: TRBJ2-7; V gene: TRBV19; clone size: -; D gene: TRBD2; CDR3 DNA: TGTGCCAGTAGTATAGGAGGGGAGGGCCCACGGCAGTACTTC; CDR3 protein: CASSIGGEGPRQYF
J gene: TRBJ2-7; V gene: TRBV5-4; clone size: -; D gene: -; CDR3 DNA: TGTGCCAGCAGCCGGCCTGGAGTCTCCTACGAGCAGTACTTC; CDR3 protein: CASSRPGVSYEQYF
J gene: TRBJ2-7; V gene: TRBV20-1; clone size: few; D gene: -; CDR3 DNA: TGCAGTGCTTCCCTGGGGTACGAGCAGTACTTC; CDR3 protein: CSASLGYEQYF
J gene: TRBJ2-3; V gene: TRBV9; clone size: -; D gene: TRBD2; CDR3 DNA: TGTGCCAGCAGCCCCCTCCTTGATACAAGGCTAGCGGGGACTAGCACAGATACGCAGTATTTT; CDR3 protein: CASSPLLDTRLAGTSTDTQYF
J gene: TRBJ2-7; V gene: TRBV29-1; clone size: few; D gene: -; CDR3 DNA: TGCAGCGTGGAGGGAGGAGGCCTCGAGCAGTACTTC; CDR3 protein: CSVEGGGLEQYF
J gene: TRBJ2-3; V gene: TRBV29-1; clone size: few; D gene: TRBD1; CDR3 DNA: TGCAGCGTTATACAGGGGCGAGGGGATGTTACGCAGTATTTT; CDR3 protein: CSVIQGRGDVTQYF
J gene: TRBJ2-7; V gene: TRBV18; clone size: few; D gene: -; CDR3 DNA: TGTGCCAGCTCACCACCGTCCCACGAGCAGTACTTC; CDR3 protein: CASSPPSHEQYF
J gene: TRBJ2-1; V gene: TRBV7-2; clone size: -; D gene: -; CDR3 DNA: TGTGCCAGCAGCTTAGTGGGCCTCTACAATGAGCAGTTCTTC; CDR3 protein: CASSLVGLYNEQFF
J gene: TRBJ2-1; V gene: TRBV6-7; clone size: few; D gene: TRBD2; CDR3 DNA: TGTGCCAGCAGTTACCTGACTAGCGGCGGTACCTACAATGAGCAGTTCTTC; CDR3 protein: CASSYLTSGGTYNEQFF
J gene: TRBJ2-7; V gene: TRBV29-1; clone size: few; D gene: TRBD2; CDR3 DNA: TGCAGCGCTCTACCTAGCGGGGCCGTCTCCTACGAGCAGTACTTC; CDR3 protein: CSALPSGAVSYEQYF
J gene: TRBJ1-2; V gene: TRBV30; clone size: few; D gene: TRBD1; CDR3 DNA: TGTGCCTGGAGGACAGGGTACGCTGGCTACACCTTC; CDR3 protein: CAWRTGYAGYTF
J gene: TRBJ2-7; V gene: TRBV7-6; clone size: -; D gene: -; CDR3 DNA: TGTGCCAGCAGCTTAGGGGGACACGACACCTACGAGCAGTACTTC; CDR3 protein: CASSLGGHDTYEQYF
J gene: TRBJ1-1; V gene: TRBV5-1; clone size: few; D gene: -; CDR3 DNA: TGCGCCAGCAGCCAACAGACGGGGACTGAAGCTTTCTTT; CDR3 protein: CASSQQTGTEAFF
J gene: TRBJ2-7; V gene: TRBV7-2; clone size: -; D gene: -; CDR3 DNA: TGTGCCATCCAAGGGGTGGGGACCTACGAGCAGTACTTC; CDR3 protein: CAIQGVGTYEQYF